Below are 7 T cell receptor beta chains sequenced from a single sample in a study of molecular identifiers for immune sequencing clone quantification. MiXCR was run by TCRdb on the PCR reads, yielding one entry per CDR3 protein. The sample comprises approximately 680,000 distinct CDR3 sequences, roughly 27% of which are singletons, and about 0.73% rests with the top ten. The sample taken for sequencing was naive CD8+ T cells from blood, with Jurkat cell RNA spiked in. Subset defined: FACS-sorted CD8+CD4-CCR7+CD45RA+ naive T cells. These receptor sequences come from a human donor in good health. Some libraries in this study had Jurkat cell RNA spiked in.

Details on this clonotype: The junction and the germline gene differ at one end; a read error may be behind it. This chain connects TRBV20-1 to TRBJ2-7; D unresolved. Germline values: CDR1 DFQATT, CDR2 SNEGSKA (reference sequence). The length of the CDR3 is 16 residues. The CDR3 sequence is CSAAQLLTGHGYGQYF. The DNA of the CDR3 is TGCAGTGCCGCACAACTCTTGACGGGCCATGGCTACGGGCAGTACTTC.

This clonotype has at least ten counts. The chain combines TRBV11-2 with TRBJ2-3; 10 bases map to TRBD2. This CDR3 comprises 16 residues. Looked up from germline, CDR1 is SGHAT and CDR2 is FQNNGV. V shed 2 bases and J 4 bases; nucleotides not matched to a gene: 6. The CDR3 DNA follows: TGTGCCAGCAGCTTAACAGCGGGAGGGCCCCCAGATACGCAGTATTTT. Its translation is CASSLTAGGPPDTQYF.

The V call is TRBV6-5, the J call TRBJ1-6; D remains ambiguous. This CDR3 has 16 amino acids. CDR1 is MNHEY, CDR2 SVGAGI, per germline. The V end was cut by 0 bases, the J end by 0 bases, with 6 bases between. The CDR3 loop is CASSYSTASYNSPLHF. The CDR3 region has the DNA TGTGCCAGCAGTTACTCTACAGCCTCCTATAATTCACCCCTCCACTTT.

V and J are TRBV4-3 and TRBJ2-3, with 9 nucleotides matching TRBD2. The germline gives CDR1 LGHNA, CDR2 YSLEER. The CDR3 is 18 residues long. V shed 0 bases, J shed 10 bases, and the junction held 17 bases outside the gene matches. The CDR3 reads CASSQEGLAGLSPAPQYF. The CDR3 DNA reads as TGCGCCAGCAGCCAAGAGGGGCTAGCGGGGCTATCCCCCGCCCCGCAGTATTTT.

V usage is TRBV30 and J usage is TRBJ1-1; unclear D gene. This CDR3 contains 15 residues. Germline CDR1 and CDR2: GTSNPN and SVGIG (reference sequence). The V gene lost 5 bases and the J gene lost 2 bases, with 18 bases spanning the gap. CDR3 in DNA: TGTGCCTGGGGTTTGGATTCGGGGATTAACACTGAAGCTTTCTTT. Residues: CAWGLDSGINTEAFF.

The V call is TRBV7-3, the J call TRBJ2-1, with D unclear. V was clipped by 2 bases and J by 8 bases, with 16 bases between them. Looked up from germline, CDR1 is SGHTA and CDR2 is FQGTGA. The CDR3 has 15 amino acids. In nucleotides, the CDR3 is TGTGCCAGCAGCTTAGACCTGGACCGTGAACATGAGCAGTTCTTC. It is translated as CASSLDLDREHEQFF.

This clonotype was found many times. CDR3 in DNA: TGTGCCAGCAGATTAGCGGGAGTGGAAGATACGCAGTATTTT. Encoded protein: CASRLAGVEDTQYF. J is TRBJ2-3 and V is TRBV28; 9 positions match TRBD2. The CDR3 has 14 residues. Trimming removed 6 bases from V and 5 bases from J; junction bases left unmatched: 6. Per the germline V gene, CDR1 is MDHEN and CDR2 is SYDVKM.